This T cell receptor beta chain was retrieved from a study of spatial heterogeneity in lung cancer. Study at large: There were consistently more beta-chain sequences detected than alpha-chain sequences. Raw reads contained each unique TCR and UMI combination more than ten times on average.

V lost 2 bases, J lost 5 bases, and 5 bases stayed unmatched. Germline values: CDR1 LGHNA, CDR2 YSLEER. The CDR3 extends over 14 amino acids. Regarding time point: sample taken at primary tumor resection. Whole RNA was taken from tumor, nontumor lung or frozen PBMC; it was then sequenced unsorted. Samples were obtained from some 70 donors, all untreated early-stage non-small cell lung cancer patients. Each TCR cDNA molecule carried a unique molecular identifier. TCRdb reprocessed the 5' RACE reads with MiXCR, giving one entry per CDR3 protein. Here the sample spans approximately 11,000 distinct CDR3 sequences, roughly 3.7% being singletons. This clonotype came up many times. This beta chain lies outside the target of a library built for alpha chains; its clone size means little.

Sequencing was performed on normal lung tissue next to the tumor, taken at surgery. This chain connects TRBV4-3 to TRBJ1-2, with 7 bases lining up with TRBD1. This TCR was recovered from a male donor with early-stage non-small cell lung cancer. CDR3 loop: CASSQTTGWYGYTF. The DNA for the CDR3 is TGCGCCAGCAGCCAAACGACAGGGTGGTATGGCTACACCTTC.